Shown below are 11 T cell receptor beta chains from a single sample sequenced in a study of blood T cells in healthy people across ages. A sample-barcoded 5' primer and a J-beta primer mix were used in a second PCR of roughly 7 to 11 cycles. TCRdb re-derived calls from the 5' RACE reads in MiXCR, one entry per CDR3 protein. The sample holds about 830,000 distinct CDR3 sequences, 62% seen once. Source material: blood. These receptors originate from a man aged 25 to 40 in good health.

V is TRBV18 and J is TRBJ2-7, with 7 nucleotides matching TRBD1. The DNA end is more similar to TRBJ2-5, so the J call may be wrong. The CDR3 is made up of 13 amino acids. In germline, CDR1 is KGHSH, CDR2 LQKENI. CDR3 loop: CASSPPSGGTQYF. The CDR3 DNA reads TGTGCCAGCTCACCACCGTCAGGGGGGACCCAGTACTTC.

The chain has TRBV19 and TRBJ1-5; D is uncertain. Germline CDR1 is LNHDA and CDR2 is SQIVND (reference sequence). Trimming cost V 5 bases and J 3 bases, with 8 bases left between them. This CDR3 has 13 residues. The CDR3 loop is CASSDGYNQPQHF. CDR3 in DNA: TGTGCCAGTAGTGATGGATACAATCAGCCCCAGCATTTT. The full variable domain, its missing parts supplied by reference TRBV19 and TRBJ1-5, is DGGITQSPKYLFRKEGQNVTLSCEQNLNHDAMYWYRQDPGQGLRLIYYSQIVNDFQKGDIAEGYSVSREKKESFPLTVTSAQKNPTAFYLCASSDGYNQPQHFGDGTRLSIL.

The rearrangement uses TRBV27 and TRBJ1-1; D is ambiguous. The CDR3 is made up of 14 amino acids. Germline-derived CDR1 and CDR2 are MNHEY and SMNVEV (reference sequence). Trimming stripped 2 bases from V and 1 base from J, with 8 bases between. As DNA, the CDR3 is TGTGCCAGCAGTTTAATACCATCGAACACTGAAGCTTTCTTT. Protein sequence: CASSLIPSNTEAFF.

The chain uses TRBV6-2 or TRBV6-3 and TRBJ2-7, with 10 bases matching TRBD1. Germline CDR1 and CDR2: MNHEY and SVGEGT. V trimming: 4 bases; J trimming: 4 bases; junction bases outside the gene matches: 7. The length of the CDR3 is 15 residues. DNA for the CDR3: TGTGCCAGCAGTTTGGGACAGGGGTTAAGGTACGAGCAGTACTTC. This gives the protein CASSLGQGLRYEQYF.

This chain connects TRBV6-4 to TRBJ1-1; D ambiguous. V lost 2 bases and J 2 bases, leaving 9 bases between the germline ends. There are 14 residues in the CDR3. CDR1 is MRHNA and CDR2 is SNTAGT in the germline V gene. The CDR3 sequence is CASSDHAGNTEAFF. Written as DNA, the CDR3 is TGTGCCAGCAGTGACCACGCAGGCAACACTGAAGCTTTCTTT.

This clonotype was detected a few times. The rearrangement uses TRBV12-3 or TRBV12-4 and TRBJ2-1; TRBD2 aligns across 10 bases. Losses at the gene ends were 6 bases for V and 4 bases for J; bases not matched to a gene: 6. This CDR3 has 15 residues. CDR3 sequence: CASSTGTSVYNEQFF. The CDR3 nucleotides read TGTGCCAGCAGCACCGGGACTAGCGTATACAATGAGCAGTTCTTC.

This clonotype came up a few times. V usage is TRBV6-6 and J usage is TRBJ2-1; D might be TRBD1 or TRBD2, each matching 6 bases. Germline CDR1 MNHNY, CDR2 SVGAGI (reference sequence). Deletions cut 2 bases from V and 4 bases from J, with 12 bases between. The CDR3 is 15 amino acids. CDR3 bases: TGTGCCAGCAGTTACCAAGGGGGGCGGTACAATGAGCAGTTCTTC. Its translation: CASSYQGGRYNEQFF.

The chain combines TRBV20-1 with TRBJ2-1; D is undetermined. The CDR3 runs to 13 residues. Between the trimmed V and J ends, which lost 6 bases and 6 bases, there was a span of 15 bases. Per germline, CDR1 DFQATT and CDR2 SNEGSKA (reference sequence). DNA for the CDR3: TGCAGTGCCCGCCGCTTCACTGGCAATGAGCAGTTCTTC. Translated, it gives CSARRFTGNEQFF.

This chain links TRBV12-3 or TRBV12-4 with TRBJ1-2, with 7 bases aligning to TRBD1. Unmatched junction bases numbered 13, after V lost 8 bases and J lost 7 bases. The CDR3 has 14 amino acids. CDR3 loop: CASRGPGGIGGYTF. The CDR3 coding sequence is TGTGCCAGCCGCGGACCAGGGGGGATTGGTGGCTACACCTTC.

V gene TRBV9 combines with J gene TRBJ2-1; TRBD2 matches at 13 bases. The germline V gene has CDR1 SGDLS and CDR2 YYNGEE. The J segment lost 3 bases and the V segment lost 2 bases, leaving 5 bases of the junction unmatched. The CDR3 has 17 residues. The CDR3 nucleotides are TGTGCCAGCAGCGTCGGACTAGCGGGGGCCCTCTACAATGAGCAGTTCTTC. Residues: CASSVGLAGALYNEQFF.

V usage is TRBV4-2 and J usage is TRBJ2-7, with 9 bases that match TRBD2. CDR1 is LGHNA, CDR2 YNFKEQ, per germline. This CDR3 has 18 amino acids. Losses at the gene ends were 0 bases for V and 0 bases for J; bases not matched to a gene: 9. CDR3 loop: CASSQDGVLAGPSYEQYF. In DNA form, the CDR3 reads TGTGCCAGCAGCCAAGATGGAGTTCTAGCGGGGCCCTCCTACGAGCAGTACTTC.